Reported below is one TCR beta chain. Its antigen is as yet unknown. Different DNA sequences within this sample yield the same CDR3. The protocol was immunoSEQ multiplex PCR, while the TCRdb copy is restricted to in-frame clones and leaves out a portion. The table has tens of thousands of clones, 90% seen once. These data come from a study of a mutant IDH1 vaccine in newly diagnosed glioma. Background on the study: The treated group averaged approximately 42 years old and was roughly 60% male, around 38% female. Beforehand, treatment had been radiotherapy, temozolomide, or both; the majority received both.

The germline V gene has CDR1 SGHRS and CDR2 YFSETQ. The CDR3 has 13 residues. Trimming took off 0 bases at V and 2 bases at J, with 5 bases between the two ends. The time point denotes: week 11, during vaccination. The vaccine gave 300 ug of a 20-mer mutant IDH1 peptide subcutaneously per dose. The donors had new WHO grade 3 or 4 astrocytomas; these were IDH1-mutant and ATRX-lost. The sample consisted of PBMCs, taken from a glioma patient whose treatment included an IDH1 peptide vaccine. The receptor's source is a man aged 18-30 years with glioma. The rearrangement uses TRBV5-1 and TRBJ1-2; D is unclear. The CDR3 DNA is TGCGCCAGCAGCTTGGGTGGAAACTATGGCTACACCTTC. Its translation is CASSLGGNYGYTF. Using reference TRBV5-1 and TRBJ1-2 for the parts outside the CDR3, the full variable domain is KAGVTQTPRYLIKTRGQQVTLSCSPISGHRSVSWYQQTPGQGLQFLFEYFSETQRNKGNFPGRFSGRQFSNSRSEMNVSTLELGDSALYLCASSLGGNYGYTFGSGTRLTVV.